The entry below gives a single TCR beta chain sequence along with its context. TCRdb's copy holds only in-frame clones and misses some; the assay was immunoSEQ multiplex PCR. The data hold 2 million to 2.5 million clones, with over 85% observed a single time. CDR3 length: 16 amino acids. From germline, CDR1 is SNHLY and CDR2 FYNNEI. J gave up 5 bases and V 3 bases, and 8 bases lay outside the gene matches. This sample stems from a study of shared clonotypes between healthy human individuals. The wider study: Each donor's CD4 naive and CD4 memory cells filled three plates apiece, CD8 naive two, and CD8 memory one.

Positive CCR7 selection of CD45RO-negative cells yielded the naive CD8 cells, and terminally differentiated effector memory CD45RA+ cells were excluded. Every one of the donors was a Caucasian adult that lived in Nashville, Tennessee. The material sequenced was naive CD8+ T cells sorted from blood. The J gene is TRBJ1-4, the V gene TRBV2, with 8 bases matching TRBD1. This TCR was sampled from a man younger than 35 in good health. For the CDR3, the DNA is TGTGCCAGCAGTGAGGGACAGGTCACGCGAAATGAAAAACTGTTTTTT. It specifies CASSEGQVTRNEKLFF.